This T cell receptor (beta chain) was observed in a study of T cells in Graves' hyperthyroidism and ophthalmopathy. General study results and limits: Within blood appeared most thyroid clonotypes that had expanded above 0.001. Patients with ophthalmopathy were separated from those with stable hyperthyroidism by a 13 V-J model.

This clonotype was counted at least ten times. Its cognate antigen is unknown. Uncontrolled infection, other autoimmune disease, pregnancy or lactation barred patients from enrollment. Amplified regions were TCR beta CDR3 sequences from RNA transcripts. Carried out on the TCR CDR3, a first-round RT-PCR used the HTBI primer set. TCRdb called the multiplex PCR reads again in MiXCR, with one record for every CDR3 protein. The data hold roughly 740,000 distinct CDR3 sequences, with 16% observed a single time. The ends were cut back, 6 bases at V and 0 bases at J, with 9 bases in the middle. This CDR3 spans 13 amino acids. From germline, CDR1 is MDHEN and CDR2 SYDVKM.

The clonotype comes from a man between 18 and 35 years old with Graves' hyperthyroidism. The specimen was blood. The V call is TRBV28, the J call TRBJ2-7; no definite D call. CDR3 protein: CASSRKLSYEQYF. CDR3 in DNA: TGTGCCAGCAGCCGCAAACTCTCCTACGAGCAGTACTTC.